These 7 T cell receptor beta chains share one sample of origin, sequenced in a study of breast tumors, draining lymph nodes, adjacent tissues. Breast cancer patients provided tissue from their axillary draining lymph nodes. TCRdb called the multiplex PCR reads again in MiXCR, with one record for every CDR3 protein. The sample has 150,000 to 200,000 distinct CDR3 sequences, roughly 35% seen once. Sequenced: axillary lymph node tissue. The origin of the receptors is a female donor with breast cancer. Some clones in this sample may be carry-over from other donors' samples.

This clonotype has at least ten counts. The V gene is TRBV10-3, the J gene TRBJ2-2; 8 bases map to TRBD1. Germline-derived CDR1 and CDR2 are ENHRY and SYGVKD. The CDR3 loop spans 17 amino acids. The J segment lost 3 bases and the V segment lost 4 bases, leaving 10 bases of the junction unmatched. The CDR3 region is CAISAFKGTGDTGELFF. The CDR3, as DNA: TGTGCCATCAGTGCGTTCAAGGGGACAGGTGACACCGGGGAGCTGTTTTTT.

V gene TRBV15 combines with J gene TRBJ1-6; D gene unclear. The germline V gene has CDR1 LNHNV and CDR2 YYDKDF (reference sequence). The ends were cut back, 3 bases at V and 10 bases at J, with 16 bases in the middle. The CDR3 sequence is 15 residues long. The CDR3 spells CATSSHWGAGSPLHF. For the CDR3, the DNA is TGTGCCACCAGCAGCCATTGGGGAGCGGGCTCACCCCTCCACTTT.

The chain carries TRBV4-2 and TRBJ2-6, with D uncertain. Germline CDR1 and CDR2: LGHNA and YNFKEQ. Trimming shortened V by 8 bases and J by 2 bases, and 7 bases separated the two germline ends. The CDR3 covers 13 residues. CDR3 loop: CASLSPGANVLTF. The CDR3 nucleotides are TGTGCCAGCCTCAGCCCTGGGGCCAACGTCCTGACTTTC.

V and J are TRBV10-3 and TRBJ1-1; D not resolved. This CDR3 region has 13 residues. In germline, CDR1 is ENHRY, CDR2 SYGVKD. The V end was cut by 6 bases, the J end by 0 bases, with 8 bases between. Written as DNA, the CDR3 is TGTGCCATCAGGCAGGTGGTGAACACTGAAGCTTTCTTT. Its translation is CAIRQVVNTEAFF.

This clonotype was recorded at least ten times. V is TRBV7-6 and J is TRBJ2-2; TRBD2 matches 7 bases. The V gene's germline CDR1 is SGHVS and CDR2 FNYEAQ. J lost 3 bases, V lost 4 bases, and 11 bases had no gene match. The CDR3 contains 17 residues. The CDR3 region has the DNA TGTGCCAGCAGCTCGGCACCGACTAGCTTCGACACCGGGGAGCTGTTTTTT. Its protein is CASSSAPTSFDTGELFF.

This clonotype was detected many times. The chain combines TRBV18 with TRBJ1-2; D gene unclear. V was cut by 0 bases and J by 5 bases, with 13 bases left in between. This CDR3 is built from 15 residues. The germline V gene has CDR1 KGHSH and CDR2 LQKENI. The CDR3 sequence: CASSPPSVSRYGYTF. DNA of the CDR3: TGTGCCAGCTCACCACCTTCAGTGAGCAGATATGGCTACACCTTC.

In regard to this clonotype: This is likely a read error, given that the CDR3 carries no conserved phenylalanine or tryptophan at its end. The chain uses TRBV15 and TRBJ1-5, with unresolved D. From germline, CDR1 is LNHNV and CDR2 YYDKDF (reference sequence). This CDR3 spans 13 amino acids. In DNA form, the CDR3 reads TGTGTCACCAGCAGTCGACCCGAGGCGCCCCAGCATTAT. Translating it yields CVTSSRPEAPQHY.